One and the same sample provided the 8 T cell receptor beta chains below, sequenced in a study of cytomegalovirus exposure and HLA in healthy donors. Sequencing was performed with immunoSEQ multiplex PCR; in TCRdb, only in-frame clones are kept and a portion is missing. The profile shows about 160,000 clones, 86% of them singletons. Sequenced material: PBMCs. The receptors originated from a woman between 18 and 29 years old in good health and CMV-seronegative.

Here the CDR3 reads CSVEPRDSFPYGYTF. The DNA for the CDR3 is TGCAGCGTTGAACCCCGAGATTCGTTTCCCTATGGCTACACCTTC. The gene calls are TRBV29-1 and TRBJ1-2; D remains unclear. Trimming cost V 2 bases and J 4 bases, with 17 bases left between them. The germline V gene encodes CDR1 SQVTM and CDR2 ANQGSEA. The CDR3 is 15 amino acids.

This sequence joins TRBV10-3 and TRBJ1-1, with D perhaps TRBD1 (5 bases). V was cut by 4 bases and J by 6 bases, with 12 bases left in between. The CDR3 covers 13 residues. The germline gives CDR1 ENHRY, CDR2 SYGVKD. CDR3 in amino acids: CAISVGVKAEAFF. In nucleotides, the CDR3 is TGTGCCATCAGTGTAGGGGTCAAGGCTGAAGCTTTCTTT.

CDR3: CASTLGGNTGELFF. DNA of the CDR3: TGCGCCAGCACCCTCGGTGGGAACACCGGGGAGCTGTTTTTT. V usage is TRBV5-1 and J usage is TRBJ2-2; no firm D call. CDR1 SGHRS and CDR2 YFSETQ come from the germline V gene. V was clipped by 6 bases and J by 1 base, with 10 bases between them. This CDR3 has 14 amino acids. Complete variable domain (other parts from reference TRBV5-1 and TRBJ2-2): KAGVTQTPRYLIKTRGQQVTLSCSPISGHRSVSWYQQTPGQGLQFLFEYFSETQRNKGNFPGRFSGRQFSNSRSEMNVSTLELGDSALYLCASTLGGNTGELFFGEGSRLTVL.

The V and J genes are TRBV5-1 and TRBJ2-7; D might be TRBD2 (6 bases). The CDR3 length is 13 residues. In germline, CDR1 is SGHRS, CDR2 YFSETQ. V gave up 5 bases and J gave up 3 bases, with 12 bases separating them. The CDR3 protein is CASRWGLDYEQYF. The CDR3 DNA reads TGCGCCAGCAGGTGGGGACTGGACTACGAGCAGTACTTC.

The chain combines TRBV4-2 with TRBJ1-2; 10 positions match TRBD1. Losses at the gene ends were 2 bases for V and 8 bases for J; bases not matched to a gene: 11. The germline gives CDR1 LGHNA, CDR2 YNFKEQ. CDR3 length: 16 residues. CDR3 sequence reads: CASSQKLLTGGAGYTF. The CDR3 DNA reads as TGTGCCAGCAGCCAAAAGCTACTGACAGGGGGCGCGGGCTACACCTTC.

This chain joins TRBV7-2 and TRBJ2-3; perhaps TRBD2 as D (6 bases). Germline V gene sequence: CDR1 SGHTA, CDR2 FQGNSA. This CDR3 is 14 amino acids long. V was trimmed by 3 bases and J by 3 bases, leaving 10 bases between them. The CDR3 bases are TGTGCCAGCAGCTTGGGACTCTTTACAGATACGCAGTATTTT. This codes for CASSLGLFTDTQYF.

The chain links TRBV5-1 to TRBJ2-1; a weak D match, TRBD2 (6 bases). Germline CDR1 reads SGHRS; CDR2 reads YFSETQ. There are 19 residues in the CDR3. Between the trimmed V and J ends, which lost 0 bases and 5 bases, there was a span of 24 bases. CDR3 amino acids: CASSLAGMLRGRTNNEQFF. The CDR3 DNA reads as TGCGCCAGCAGCTTGGCCGGCATGCTCCGGGGGAGGACCAACAATGAGCAGTTCTTC.

The rearrangement uses TRBV7-2 and TRBJ2-7, with D tentatively TRBD2 (6 bases). V was trimmed by 5 bases and J by 3 bases, leaving 14 bases between them. CDR1 and CDR2 from the germline V gene are SGHTA and FQGNSA. This CDR3 is 14 amino acids long. In nucleotides, the CDR3 is TGTGCCAGCAGCGAGGTCGGTAGCGGCTACGAGCAGTACTTC. It specifies CASSEVGSGYEQYF.